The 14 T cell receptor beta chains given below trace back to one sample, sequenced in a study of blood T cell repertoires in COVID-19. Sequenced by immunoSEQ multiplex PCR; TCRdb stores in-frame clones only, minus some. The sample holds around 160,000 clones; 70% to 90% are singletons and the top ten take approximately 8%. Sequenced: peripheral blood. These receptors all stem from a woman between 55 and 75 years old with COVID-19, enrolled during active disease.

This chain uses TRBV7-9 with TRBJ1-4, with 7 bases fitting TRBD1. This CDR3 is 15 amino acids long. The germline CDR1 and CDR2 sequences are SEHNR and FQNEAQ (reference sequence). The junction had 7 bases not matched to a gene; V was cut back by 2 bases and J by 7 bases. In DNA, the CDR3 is TGTGCCAGCAGCTTACCGACAGGGTTAGGTGAAAAACTGTTTTTT. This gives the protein CASSLPTGLGEKLFF.

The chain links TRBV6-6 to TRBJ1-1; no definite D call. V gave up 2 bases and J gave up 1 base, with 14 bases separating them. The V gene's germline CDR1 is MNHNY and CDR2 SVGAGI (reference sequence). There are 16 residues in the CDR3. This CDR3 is CASSYPIQATNTEAFF. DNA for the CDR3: TGTGCCAGCAGTTACCCTATTCAGGCTACGAACACTGAAGCTTTCTTT.

The CDR3 DNA reads TGCAGGGCCAGGGGGAACTATGGCTACACCTTC. Protein product: CRARGNYGYTF. V gene TRBV20-1 combines with J gene TRBJ1-2, with 7 nucleotides matching TRBD1. CDR3 size: 11 residues. Per the germline V gene, CDR1 is DFQATT and CDR2 is SNEGSKA (reference sequence).

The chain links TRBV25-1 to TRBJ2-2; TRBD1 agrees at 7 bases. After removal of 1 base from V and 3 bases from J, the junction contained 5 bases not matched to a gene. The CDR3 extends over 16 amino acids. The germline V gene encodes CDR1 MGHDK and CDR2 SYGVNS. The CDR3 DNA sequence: TGTGCCAGCAGTGAATCTGACAGGGCGGACACCGGGGAGCTGTTTTTT. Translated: CASSESDRADTGELFF. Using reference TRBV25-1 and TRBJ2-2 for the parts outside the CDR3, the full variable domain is EADIYQTPRYLVIGTGKKITLECSQTMGHDKMYWYQQDPGMELHLIHYSYGVNSTEKGDLSSESTVSRIRTEHFPLTLESARPSHTSQYLCASSESDRADTGELFFGEGSRLTVL.

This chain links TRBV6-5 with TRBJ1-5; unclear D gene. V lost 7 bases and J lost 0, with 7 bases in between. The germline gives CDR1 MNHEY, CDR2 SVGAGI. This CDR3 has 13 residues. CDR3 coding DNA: TGTGCCAGCACTAGAGATAGCAATCAGCCCCAGCATTTT. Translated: CASTRDSNQPQHF.

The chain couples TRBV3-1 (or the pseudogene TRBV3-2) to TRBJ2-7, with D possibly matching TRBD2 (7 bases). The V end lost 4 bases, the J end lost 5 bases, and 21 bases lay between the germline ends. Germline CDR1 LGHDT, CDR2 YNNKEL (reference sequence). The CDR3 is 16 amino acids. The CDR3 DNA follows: TGTGCCAGCAGCCCGCTTCTCCGGGGGGCGCCGGACGAGCAGTACTTC. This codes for CASSPLLRGAPDEQYF.

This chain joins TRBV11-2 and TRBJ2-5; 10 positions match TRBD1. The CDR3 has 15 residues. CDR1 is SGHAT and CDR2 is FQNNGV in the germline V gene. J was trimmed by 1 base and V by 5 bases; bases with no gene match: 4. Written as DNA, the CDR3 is TGTGCCAGCAGCCCGGGACAGGGGATCCAAGAGACCCAGTACTTC. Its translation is CASSPGQGIQETQYF.

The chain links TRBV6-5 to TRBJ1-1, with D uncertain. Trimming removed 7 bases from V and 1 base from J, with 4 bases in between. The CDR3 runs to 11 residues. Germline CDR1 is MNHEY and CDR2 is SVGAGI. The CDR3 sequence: CASTTNTEAFF. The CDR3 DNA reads TGTGCCAGCACTACGAACACTGAAGCTTTCTTT.

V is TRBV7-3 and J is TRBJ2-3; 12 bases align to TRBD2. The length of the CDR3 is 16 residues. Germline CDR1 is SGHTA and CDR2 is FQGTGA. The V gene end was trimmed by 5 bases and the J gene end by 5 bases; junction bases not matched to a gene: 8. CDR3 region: CASSPHTSGGLDTQYF. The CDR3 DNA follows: TGTGCCAGCAGCCCTCACACTAGCGGGGGGCTAGATACGCAGTATTTT.

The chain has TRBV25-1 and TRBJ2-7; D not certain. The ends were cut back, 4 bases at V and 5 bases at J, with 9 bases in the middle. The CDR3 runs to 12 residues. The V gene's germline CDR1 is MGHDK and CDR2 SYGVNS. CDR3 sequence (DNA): TGTGCCAGCAGTGTCAGTATCCACGAGCAGTACTTC. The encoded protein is CASSVSIHEQYF.

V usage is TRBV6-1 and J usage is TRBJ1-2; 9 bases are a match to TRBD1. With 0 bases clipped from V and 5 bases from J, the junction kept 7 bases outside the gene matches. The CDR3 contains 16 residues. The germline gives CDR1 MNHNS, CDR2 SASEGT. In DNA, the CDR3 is TGTGCCAGCAGTGAAGCGATGGGACAGGGCAGTTATGGCTACACCTTC. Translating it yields CASSEAMGQGSYGYTF.

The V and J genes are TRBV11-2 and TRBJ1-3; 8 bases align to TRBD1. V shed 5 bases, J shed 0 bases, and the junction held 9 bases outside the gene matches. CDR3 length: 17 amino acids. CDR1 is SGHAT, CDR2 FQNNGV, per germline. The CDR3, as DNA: TGTGCCAGCAGCCTGCTCCAGGGGGCTCTCTCTGGAAACACCATATATTTT. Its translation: CASSLLQGALSGNTIYF.

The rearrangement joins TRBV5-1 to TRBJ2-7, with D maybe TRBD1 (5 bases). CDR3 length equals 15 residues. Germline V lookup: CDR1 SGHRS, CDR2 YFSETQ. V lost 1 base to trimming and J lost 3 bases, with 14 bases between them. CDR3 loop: CASSLQGFQDYEQYF. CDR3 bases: TGCGCCAGCAGCTTGCAGGGATTCCAAGACTACGAGCAGTACTTC.

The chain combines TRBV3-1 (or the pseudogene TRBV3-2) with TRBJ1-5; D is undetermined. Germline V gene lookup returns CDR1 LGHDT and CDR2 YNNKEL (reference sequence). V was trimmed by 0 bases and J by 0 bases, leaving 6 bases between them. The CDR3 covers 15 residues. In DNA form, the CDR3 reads TGTGCCAGCAGCCAAGAGCACAGTAGCAATCAGCCCCAGCATTTT. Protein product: CASSQEHSSNQPQHF.